This TCR beta chain emerged from a study of blood T cell repertoires in COVID-19. For the study at large: Acute and convalescent COVID-19 specimens originated in the United States, Italy and Spain. PBMCs, B-cell-depleted T cells, or T cells were the source of the cDNA or gDNA that made up the material.

Using immunoSEQ multiplex PCR, the repertoire was profiled, and TCRdb retains in-frame clones only, with some absent. The sample holds more than 150,000 clones; under 90% are singletons and the top ten take 6.7%. The germline gives CDR1 SQVTM, CDR2 ANQGSEA. Trimming left V 2 bases short and J 3 bases short, with 9 bases between. This CDR3 is built from 13 residues. This sequence originates from a man between 40 and 49 years old with acute or convalescent COVID-19. This chain connects TRBV29-1 to TRBJ2-3, with TRBD1 as a possible D gene (5 bases). Sequenced material: peripheral blood. The CDR3 sequence is CSVERQGTDTQYF. The CDR3, as DNA: TGCAGCGTTGAAAGGCAGGGTACAGATACGCAGTATTTT.